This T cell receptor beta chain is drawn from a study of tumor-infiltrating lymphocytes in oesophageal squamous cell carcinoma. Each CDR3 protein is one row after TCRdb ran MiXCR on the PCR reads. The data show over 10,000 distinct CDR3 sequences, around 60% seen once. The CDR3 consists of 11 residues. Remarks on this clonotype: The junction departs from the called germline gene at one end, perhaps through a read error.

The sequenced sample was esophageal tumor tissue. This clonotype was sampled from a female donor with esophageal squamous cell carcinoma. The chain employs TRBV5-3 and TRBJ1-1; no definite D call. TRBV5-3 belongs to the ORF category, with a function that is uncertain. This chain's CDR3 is CASSLGSRAFF. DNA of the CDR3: TGTGCCAGCAGCTTAGGAAGCCGAGCTTTCTTT.